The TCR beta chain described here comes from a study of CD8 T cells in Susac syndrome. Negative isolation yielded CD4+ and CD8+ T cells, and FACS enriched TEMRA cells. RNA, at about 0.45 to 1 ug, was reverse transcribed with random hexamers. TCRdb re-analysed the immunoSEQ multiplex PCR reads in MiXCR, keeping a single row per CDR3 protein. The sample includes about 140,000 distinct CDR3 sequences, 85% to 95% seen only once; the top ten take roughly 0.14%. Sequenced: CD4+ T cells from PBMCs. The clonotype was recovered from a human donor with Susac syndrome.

CDR3 sequence (DNA): TGTGCCAGCAGCCTGTCCCCACGGGGGGGCCCTTACGAGCAGTACTTC. Translated, it gives CASSLSPRGGPYEQYF. The chain uses TRBV14 and TRBJ2-7; 8 nucleotides align to TRBD2. CDR1 is SGHDN and CDR2 is FVKESK in the germline V gene. V shed 4 bases, J shed 4 bases, and the junction held 12 bases outside the gene matches. The CDR3 has 16 residues. The full variable domain, completed using reference TRBV14 and TRBJ2-7, is EAGVTQFPSHSVIEKGQTVTLRCDPISGHDNLYWYRRVMGKEIKFLLHFVKESKQDESGMPNNRFLAERTGGTYSTLKVQPAELEDSGVYFCASSLSPRGGPYEQYFGPGTRLTVT.